The subject of this entry is one T cell receptor (beta chain). This specimen comes from a study of blood T cell repertoires in COVID-19. Study details: Samples representing acute and convalescent COVID-19 were sourced from the United States, Italy and Spain.

Per the authors' pipeline: Scientists estimated how many nucleated cells there were by amplifying reference gene primers. Sequenced by immunoSEQ multiplex PCR; TCRdb stores in-frame clones only, minus some. Clone size and V and J calls were adopted from that table, with D and trimming inferred from the DNA. The table has hundreds of thousands of clones, around 87% seen once. J was trimmed by 4 bases and V by 7 bases; bases with no gene match: 3. The CDR3 sequence is 12 residues long. Germline V gene sequence: CDR1 MNHEY, CDR2 SVGAGI. This clonotype was sampled from a woman aged 60-70 years with COVID-19, enrolled during active disease. This chain connects TRBV6-5 to TRBJ1-2, with 7 bases matching TRBD1. Sequenced: peripheral blood. CDR3 sequence: CASKGTAYGYTF. CDR3 bases: TGTGCCAGCAAGGGGACAGCCTATGGCTACACCTTC.